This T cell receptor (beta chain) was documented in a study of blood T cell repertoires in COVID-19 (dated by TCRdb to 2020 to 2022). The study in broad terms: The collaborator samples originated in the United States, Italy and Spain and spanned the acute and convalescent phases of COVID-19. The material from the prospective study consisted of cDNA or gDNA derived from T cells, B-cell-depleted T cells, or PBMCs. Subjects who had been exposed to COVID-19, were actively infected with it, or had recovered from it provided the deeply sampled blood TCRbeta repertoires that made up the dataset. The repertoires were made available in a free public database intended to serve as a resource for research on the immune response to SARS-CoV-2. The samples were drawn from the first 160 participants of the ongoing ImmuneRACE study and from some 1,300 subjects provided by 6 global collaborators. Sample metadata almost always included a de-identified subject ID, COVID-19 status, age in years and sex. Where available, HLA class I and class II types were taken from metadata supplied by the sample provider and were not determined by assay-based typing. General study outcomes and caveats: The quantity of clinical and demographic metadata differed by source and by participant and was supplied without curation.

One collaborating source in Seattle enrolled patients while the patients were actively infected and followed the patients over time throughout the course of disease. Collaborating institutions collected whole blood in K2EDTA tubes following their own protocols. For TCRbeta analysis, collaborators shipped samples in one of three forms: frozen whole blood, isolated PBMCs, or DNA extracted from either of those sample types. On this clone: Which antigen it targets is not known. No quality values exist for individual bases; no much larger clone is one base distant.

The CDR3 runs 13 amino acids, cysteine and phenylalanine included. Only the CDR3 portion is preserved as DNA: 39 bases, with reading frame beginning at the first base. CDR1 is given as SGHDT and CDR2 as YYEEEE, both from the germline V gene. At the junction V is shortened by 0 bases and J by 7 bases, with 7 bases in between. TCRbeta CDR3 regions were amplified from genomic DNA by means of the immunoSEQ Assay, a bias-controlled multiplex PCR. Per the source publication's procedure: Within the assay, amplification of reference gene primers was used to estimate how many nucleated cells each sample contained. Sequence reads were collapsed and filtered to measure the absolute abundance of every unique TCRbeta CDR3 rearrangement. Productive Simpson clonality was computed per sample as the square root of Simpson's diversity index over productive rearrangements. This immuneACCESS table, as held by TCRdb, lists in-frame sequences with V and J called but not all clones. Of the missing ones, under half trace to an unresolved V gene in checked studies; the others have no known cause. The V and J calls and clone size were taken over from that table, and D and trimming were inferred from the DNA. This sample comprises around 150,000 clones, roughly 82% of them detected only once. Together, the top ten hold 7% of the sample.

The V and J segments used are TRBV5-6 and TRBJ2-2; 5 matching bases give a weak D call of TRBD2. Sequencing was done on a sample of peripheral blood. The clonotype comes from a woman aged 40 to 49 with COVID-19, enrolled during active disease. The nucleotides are TGTGCCAGCAGCTTGGGAGCGGTCGGGGAGCTGTTTTTT. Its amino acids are CASSLGAVGELFF.